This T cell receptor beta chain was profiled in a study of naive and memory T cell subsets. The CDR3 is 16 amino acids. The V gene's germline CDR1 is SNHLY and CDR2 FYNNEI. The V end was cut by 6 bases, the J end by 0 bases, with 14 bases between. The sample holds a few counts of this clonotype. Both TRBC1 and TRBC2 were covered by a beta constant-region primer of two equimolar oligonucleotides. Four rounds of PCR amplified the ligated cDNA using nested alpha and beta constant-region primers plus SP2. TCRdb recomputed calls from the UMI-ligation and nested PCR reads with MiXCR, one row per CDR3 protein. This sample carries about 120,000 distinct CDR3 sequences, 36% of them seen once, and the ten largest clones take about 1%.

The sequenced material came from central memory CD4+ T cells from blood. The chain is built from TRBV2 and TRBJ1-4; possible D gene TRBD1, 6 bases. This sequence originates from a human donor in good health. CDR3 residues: CASSAGTLPTNEKLFF. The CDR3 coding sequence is TGTGCCAGCAGCGCTGGGACACTCCCAACTAATGAAAAACTGTTTTTT.